These 20 T cell receptor beta chains were all obtained from the same sample, sequenced in a study of patients and donors after allogeneic stem cell transplantation. TCRdb processed the RT-PCR reads anew with MiXCR; each CDR3 protein has one entry. The data contain a few hundred thousand distinct CDR3 sequences, roughly 38% of them singletons. Sequenced input: blood, either unsorted or a sorted T cell fraction (not recorded which). Every receptor here comes from a human donor who was either an allogeneic HSCT recipient or a stem cell or donor lymphocyte infusion donor (not recorded which). It is not recorded whose cells these are; they may come from a transplant donor.

This clonotype was observed a handful of times. V is TRBV18 and J is TRBJ1-1; D possibly corresponds to TRBD1 (5 bases). The CDR3 covers 13 residues. CDR1 and CDR2 from the germline V gene are KGHSH and LQKENI. V dropped 6 bases and J dropped 0 bases, with 8 bases sitting between them. The CDR3 nucleotides read TGTGCCAGCTCGCGAGGGGTGAACACTGAAGCTTTCTTT. Encoded protein: CASSRGVNTEAFF.

This clonotype was seen a few times. The chain is built from TRBV11-2 and TRBJ1-6; maybe TRBD1 (5 bases). Germline V CDR1 and CDR2: SGHAT, FQNNGV. Trimming stripped 5 bases from V and 9 bases from J, with 11 bases between. The CDR3 length is 13 residues. CDR3 sequence: CASSPYGGSPLHF. The CDR3 DNA sequence: TGTGCCAGCAGCCCATATGGGGGTTCACCCCTCCACTTT.

V and J are TRBV5-1 and TRBJ1-2, with a tentative D call TRBD1 (5 bases). Germline V lookup: CDR1 SGHRS, CDR2 YFSETQ. CDR3 length: 15 amino acids. V was clipped by 1 base and J by 4 bases, with 14 bases between them. The CDR3 loop reads CASSLWQGDLYGYTF. The CDR3 DNA sequence: TGCGCCAGCAGCTTGTGGCAGGGTGACCTCTATGGCTACACCTTC.

This rearrangement joins TRBV20-1 to TRBJ1-5; 10 bases are shared with TRBD1. Germline assignment: CDR1 DFQATT and CDR2 SNEGSKA (reference sequence). Trimming at V came to 5 bases and at J to 7 bases, leaving 5 bases not matched to a gene. This CDR3 is 13 amino acids long. CDR3: CSARTGGLQPQHF. The CDR3 coding sequence is TGCAGTGCTCGGACAGGGGGTCTGCAGCCCCAGCATTTT.

This clonotype has a handful of counts. The chain carries TRBV7-9 and TRBJ1-6; 9 positions match TRBD1. V shed 3 bases and J 6 bases; nucleotides not matched to a gene: 12. Looked up from germline, CDR1 is SEHNR and CDR2 is FQNEAQ (reference sequence). CDR3 length equals 18 residues. CDR3 coding DNA: TGTGCCAGCAGCTTCAACAGGGGGCGGAGTGATCCTAATTCACCCCTCCACTTT. Its protein product is CASSFNRGRSDPNSPLHF.

This clonotype was seen only a few times. The rearrangement joins TRBV27 to TRBJ1-2; D is undetermined. The germline V gene has CDR1 MNHEY and CDR2 SMNVEV (reference sequence). The length of the CDR3 is 13 residues. The germline V and J ends were trimmed by 2 bases and 2 bases, with 6 bases remaining between them. CDR3 residues: CASSLLGNYGYTF. CDR3 nucleotide sequence: TGTGCCAGCAGTTTACTGGGGAACTATGGCTACACCTTC.

This clonotype was seen repeatedly, ten times or more. The V gene is TRBV20-1, the J gene TRBJ1-2; D is undetermined. The CDR3 is 11 amino acids. Trimming shortened V by 3 bases and J by 7 bases, and 9 bases separated the two germline ends. Looked up from germline, CDR1 is DFQATT and CDR2 is SNEGSKA (reference sequence). The CDR3 region has the DNA TGCAGTGCTAGGAGGGATGGTGGCTACACCTTC. It specifies CSARRDGGYTF.

For the CDR3, the DNA is TGTGCCAGCAGCTTAGTGAGGGGAGGGGGACGGAACACTGAAGCTTTCTTT. Amino acids: CASSLVRGGGRNTEAFF. The V and J genes are TRBV7-2 and TRBJ1-1, with a possible D match to TRBD1 (6 bases). This CDR3 spans 17 amino acids. Trimming pared 1 base from V and 1 base from J, leaving 16 bases between. Germline assignment: CDR1 SGHTA and CDR2 FQGNSA.

At least ten counts were recorded for this clonotype. The genes are TRBV4-1 and TRBJ1-2, with unresolved D. CDR1 and CDR2 (germline): MGHRA, YSYEKL. Trimming shortened V by 0 bases and J by 4 bases, and 3 bases separated the two germline ends. This CDR3 region has 12 residues. The DNA for the CDR3 is TGCGCCAGCAGCCAAGAGTCCTATGGCTACACCTTC. Its protein is CASSQESYGYTF.

This clonotype has a handful of counts. CDR3 region: CASSSGFGTVSYEQYF. The DNA for the CDR3 is TGTGCCAGCAGTTCTGGCTTCGGGACAGTTTCCTACGAGCAGTACTTC. The chain couples TRBV27 to TRBJ2-7; TRBD1 aligns across 7 bases. The CDR3 consists of 16 residues. CDR1 MNHEY and CDR2 SMNVEV come from the germline V gene (reference sequence). Losses at the gene ends were 4 bases for V and 1 base for J; bases not matched to a gene: 10.

The rearrangement uses TRBV29-1 and TRBJ1-2; 9 bases agree with TRBD1. CDR3 length: 14 amino acids. Trimming removed 6 bases from V and 8 bases from J; junction bases left unmatched: 13. CDR1 is SQVTM and CDR2 is ANQGSEA in the germline V gene. CDR3 sequence (DNA): TGCAGCGTGGGGGGACAGGGAGGTTCCGACGGCTACACCTTC. Its protein product is CSVGGQGGSDGYTF. Full variable domain (remainder filled in from reference TRBV29-1 and TRBJ1-2): SAVISQKPSRDICQRGTSLTIQCQVDSQVTMMFWYRQQPGQSLTLIATANQGSEATYESGFVIDKFPISRPNLTFSTLTVSNMSPEDSSIYLCSVGGQGGSDGYTFGSGTRLTVV.

The CDR3 coding sequence is TGTGCCAGCAGCCAACAGGAACTACAGGGACTGAGCTCCTATAATTCACCCCTCCACTTT. Residues: CASSQQELQGLSSYNSPLHF. The chain joins TRBV4-2 to TRBJ1-6; a possible D gene is TRBD1 (6 bases). The length of the CDR3 is 20 residues. Deletions cut 2 bases from V and 0 bases from J, with 20 bases between. Per the germline V gene, CDR1 is LGHNA and CDR2 is YNFKEQ.

The CDR3 is CSAQNDYEQYF. CDR3 sequence (DNA): TGCAGTGCTCAGAACGACTACGAGCAGTACTTC. The V and J genes are TRBV20-1 and TRBJ2-7; D not resolved. Trimming cost V 5 bases and J 3 bases, with 8 bases left between them. The V gene's germline CDR1 is DFQATT and CDR2 SNEGSKA (reference sequence). CDR3 length: 11 residues.

The chain links TRBV5-5 to TRBJ1-4; TRBD1 agrees at 9 bases. Germline CDR1 SGHKS, CDR2 YYEKEE (reference sequence). With V trimmed by 4 bases and J by 7 bases, 8 bases remained unmatched. This CDR3 spans 15 amino acids. CDR3 residues: CASSKPGTGIEKLFF. The CDR3 DNA reads as TGTGCCAGCAGCAAACCCGGGACAGGGATTGAAAAACTGTTTTTT.

This clonotype was counted between two and nine times. The rearrangement links TRBV5-1 to TRBJ1-2; 9 bases are a match to TRBD1. Germline V CDR1 and CDR2: SGHRS, YFSETQ. Trimming took 4 bases from V and 4 from J; bases not matched to a gene: 8. This CDR3 contains 15 residues. The CDR3 coding sequence is TGCGCCAGCAGCCTTAACAGGGGGCTCGGCTATGGCTACACCTTC. This translates into CASSLNRGLGYGYTF.

Only a few counts were recorded for this clonotype. V is TRBV6-1 and J is TRBJ1-1; tentative D call: TRBD1 (6 bases). This CDR3 has 14 residues. Germline CDR1 is MNHNS and CDR2 is SASEGT. Trimming cost V 7 bases and J 0 bases, with 12 bases left between them. The CDR3 nucleotides are TGTGCCAGCACTTGGGACAACATGAACACTGAAGCTTTCTTT. Residues: CASTWDNMNTEAFF.

This sequence joins TRBV5-5 and TRBJ1-6; maybe TRBD1 (5 bases). The CDR3 consists of 15 residues. V was clipped by 0 bases and J by 2 bases, with 6 bases between them. Looked up from germline, CDR1 is SGHKS and CDR2 is YYEKEE (reference sequence). In DNA form, the CDR3 reads TGTGCCAGCAGCTTGGCCAGGGCCTATAATTCACCCCTCCACTTT. It specifies CASSLARAYNSPLHF.

This clonotype was observed a handful of times. This chain links TRBV6-5 with TRBJ1-1, with a tentative D call TRBD1 (6 bases). Trimming took off 8 bases at V and 7 bases at J, with 14 bases between the two ends. The CDR3 covers 12 residues. Germline-derived CDR1 and CDR2 are MNHEY and SVGAGI. In DNA, the CDR3 is TGTGCCAGCTCTTGGAGGGGGGGTGAAGCTTTCTTT. Encoded protein: CASSWRGGEAFF.

The chain couples TRBV10-1 to TRBJ2-2; D is unresolved. The germline gives CDR1 WNHNN, CDR2 SYGVQD (reference sequence). The CDR3 loop spans 14 amino acids. The germline V and J ends were trimmed by 4 bases and 0 bases, with 6 bases remaining between them. Here the CDR3 reads CASSAQSNTGELFF. CDR3 bases: TGCGCCAGCAGTGCACAGTCGAACACCGGGGAGCTGTTTTTT.

This clonotype occurred a few times. The CDR3 is CASSLGSITDTQYF. CDR3 in DNA: TGTGCCAGCAGCTTAGGTAGCATCACAGATACGCAGTATTTT. The genes are TRBV11-3 and TRBJ2-3, with no clear D. This CDR3 contains 14 residues. The V gene lost 1 base and the J gene lost 2 bases, with 7 bases spanning the gap. Per germline, CDR1 SGHNT and CDR2 YENEEA.